A selection of T cell receptor beta chains follows, all from one sample in a study of STAT5B mutations in CD4+ large granular lymphocyte leukemia. The data were produced by immunoSEQ multiplex PCR, yet TCRdb's version contains in-frame clones alone and is incomplete. The sample contains about 46,000 clones, around 82% of which appear only once. The material sequenced was CD4+ T cells from blood buffy coats. The source of these receptors is a human donor in good health. The CDR3 runs from the conserved cysteine through the conserved F or W. Fields, in order: clone size, J gene, D gene, V gene, CDR3 DNA, CDR3 protein. The D gene is left open where the match is weak. Some rows have no size entry. The others give once, few or many, or a class for an expanded clone.

>NA|TRBJ1-2|TRBD1|TRBV11-2
TGTGCCAGCAGCGCCCTGACAGGGGTGGACTATGGCTACACCTTC
CASSALTGVDYGYTF
>once|TRBJ1-1|NA|TRBV28
TGTGCCAGCAGTTTGATGGGAATGAACACTGAAGCTTTCTTT
CASSLMGMNTEAFF
>NA|TRBJ1-2|NA|TRBV4-1
TGCGCCAGCAGCCAAGAGGCACAGGGTTATTGGTATGGCTACACCTTC
CASSQEAQGYWYGYTF
>few|TRBJ2-7|TRBD2|TRBV5-1
TGCGCCAGCAGCTTGGAACTAGCGGGAGACGAGCAGTACTTC
CASSLELAGDEQYF
>NA|TRBJ2-1|NA|TRBV7-8
TGTGCCAGCAGCCCAGAGGCGGGACAGTATTCCAATGAGCAGTTCTTC
CASSPEAGQYSNEQFF
>NA|TRBJ2-7|NA|TRBV29-1
TGCAGCGCTACCGACAGCTCCTACGAGCAGTACTTC
CSATDSSYEQYF
>NA|TRBJ1-3|NA|TRBV19
TGTGCCAGTAGTATTGGTCCATACTCTGGAAACACCATATATTTT
CASSIGPYSGNTIYF
>NA|TRBJ2-3|NA|TRBV9
TGTGCCAGCAGCGTAGGGTTAGATACGCAGTATTTT
CASSVGLDTQYF
>NA|TRBJ2-1|TRBD2|TRBV11-2
TGTGCCAGCAGCTTAGGCGGGAGCGGGGGCAATGAGCAGTTCTTC
CASSLGGSGGNEQFF
>NA|TRBJ1-3|NA|TRBV2
TGTGCCAGCAGGCAGGCTCCGGACGGAAACACCATATATTTT
CASRQAPDGNTIYF
>NA|TRBJ2-3|NA|TRBV15
TGTGCCACCAGCAGAGATCGAGGTGGTACGCAGTATTTT
CATSRDRGGTQYF
>NA|TRBJ1-2|TRBD1|TRBV2
TGTGCCAGCTCCAGCAGGGGGCTGGGCTATGGCTACACCTTC
CASSSRGLGYGYTF
>NA|TRBJ1-2|TRBD1|TRBV4-2
TGTGCCAGCAGCCAGTCCCCGACAGGGAGCTATGGCTACACCTTC
CASSQSPTGSYGYTF
>once|TRBJ1-1|TRBD1|TRBV6-6
TGTGCCAGCAGTTCCCACCAGGGGGCAGTGGCTTTCTTT
CASSSHQGAVAFF
>few|TRBJ1-6|NA|TRBV28
TGTGCCAGCAAAGGGGGGATGGAAGGTTCACCCCTCCACTTT
CASKGGMEGSPLHF
>NA|TRBJ1-2|NA|TRBV10-3
TGTGCCATCAGTGTTTTACCGACTAACTATGGCTACACCTTC
CAISVLPTNYGYTF
>NA|TRBJ1-2|NA|TRBV11-2
TGTGCCAGCAGCTTACTGGGGAGGGATGGTTATGGCTACACCTTC
CASSLLGRDGYGYTF
>few|TRBJ1-1|NA|TRBV2
TGTGCCAGCACCGTGGGAAACACTGAAGCTTTCTTT
CASTVGNTEAFF
>once|TRBJ1-4|TRBD1|TRBV11-3
TGTGCCAGCAGCTTAGAACAGGGGGCGCAAGAAAAACTGTTTTTT
CASSLEQGAQEKLFF
>NA|TRBJ1-5|TRBD1|TRBV9
TGTGCCAGCAGTCCAACAGGGGGCTTTCAGCCCCAGCATTTT
CASSPTGGFQPQHF
>NA|TRBJ2-7|NA|TRBV18
TGTGCCAGCTCACCAACAGGGTCCCACGAGCAGTACTTC
CASSPTGSHEQYF
>NA|TRBJ1-2|TRBD1|TRBV7-3
TGTGCCAGCAGCCCGGGACAGGGCCTTGGCTACACCTTC
CASSPGQGLGYTF
>NA|TRBJ1-4|TRBD1|TRBV7-9
TGTGCCAGCAACAGGGGGCGCGATGAAAAACTGTTTTTT
CASNRGRDEKLFF